These 13 T cell receptor beta chains share one sample of origin, sequenced in a study of lymphopenia after photon versus proton radiotherapy. The repertoire was sequenced with immunoSEQ multiplex PCR; TCRdb's copy has only in-frame clones and lacks some. Of approximately 160,000 clones listed, 80% to 90% are singletons. This material consisted of peripheral blood, taken from a patient treated with photon-based radiotherapy. The origin of the receptors is a man in his forties or fifties with gastric cancer.

CDR3 nucleotide sequence: TGTGCCAGCAGCTTAGTAACTAACTATGGCTACACCTTC. Protein product: CASSLVTNYGYTF. The V gene is TRBV7-2, the J gene TRBJ1-2; unclear D gene. From germline, CDR1 is SGHTA and CDR2 FQGNSA. Trimming removed 1 base from V and 0 bases from J, with 3 bases in between. CDR3 length equals 13 residues.

Regarding this clone: A junction end diverges from the germline sequence, so it may reflect a read error. The chain joins TRBV7-3 to TRBJ2-7; 9 bases fit TRBD1. CDR1 is SGHTA, CDR2 FQGTGA, per germline. The CDR3 is made up of 12 amino acids. This CDR3 is CASSSGTGIIHF. CDR3 DNA sequence: TGTGCCAGCAGTTCCGGGACAGGGATAATCCACTTC. Complete variable domain (other parts from reference TRBV7-3 and TRBJ2-7): GAGVSQTPSNKVTEKGKYVELRCDPISGHTALYWYRQSLGQGPEFLIYFQGTGAADDSGLPNDRFFAVRPEGSVSTLKIQRTERGDSAVYLCASSSGTGIIHFGPGTRLTVT.

The rearrangement joins TRBV18 to TRBJ1-3; D might be TRBD1 (6 bases). This CDR3 has 17 amino acids. V was shortened by 3 bases and J by 7 bases, with 22 bases between the two germline ends. Germline CDR1 KGHSH, CDR2 LQKENI. In DNA form, the CDR3 reads TGTGCCAGCTCACCTACTAGGACAGTTTTCCCTCGGAACACCATATATTTT. It yields the protein CASSPTRTVFPRNTIYF.

The chain has TRBV14 and TRBJ2-2; TRBD2 agrees at 9 bases. The V gene end was trimmed by 1 base and the J gene end by 5 bases; junction bases not matched to a gene: 8. Germline V gives CDR1 SGHDN, CDR2 FVKESK. The CDR3 is 17 amino acids. The CDR3, as DNA: TGTGCCAGCAGCCAAGCAGCGCGGGAGGGCCTTACCGGGGAGCTGTTTTTT. Protein product: CASSQAAREGLTGELFF.

The sample holds one count of this clone. The chain has TRBV27 and TRBJ1-1, with D maybe TRBD1 (6 bases). The length of the CDR3 is 13 residues. The germline V and J ends were trimmed by 7 bases and 4 bases, with 13 bases remaining between them. The germline CDR1 and CDR2 sequences are MNHEY and SMNVEV (reference sequence). The CDR3 spells CASTRQEGTEAFF. The CDR3 DNA reads as TGTGCCAGCACCAGACAGGAGGGCACTGAAGCTTTCTTT.

This chain joins TRBV19 and TRBJ1-3; 8 bases fit TRBD1. The CDR3 sequence is 17 residues long. Trimming took 4 bases from V and 4 from J; bases not matched to a gene: 12. From germline, CDR1 is LNHDA and CDR2 SQIVND (reference sequence). As DNA, the CDR3 is TGTGCCAGTAGTACTCGACCCGGGACAGGTTCGGGAAACACCATATATTTT. Its translation is CASSTRPGTGSGNTIYF.

J is TRBJ1-2 and V is TRBV7-9; TRBD1 matches 9 bases. Trimming took 2 bases from V and 2 from J; bases not matched to a gene: 9. This CDR3 has 17 residues. The V gene's germline CDR1 is SEHNR and CDR2 FQNEAQ (reference sequence). CDR3 region: CASSLSHWGTGNYGYTF. CDR3 bases: TGTGCCAGCAGCTTATCCCACTGGGGGACAGGGAACTATGGCTACACCTTC.

This chain uses TRBV19 with TRBJ1-2; TRBD1 might be the D (5 bases). CDR1 LNHDA and CDR2 SQIVND come from the germline V gene (reference sequence). V was shortened by 6 bases and J by 5 bases, with 19 bases between the two germline ends. The CDR3 length is 15 residues. The CDR3 nucleotides read TGTGCCAGTAGGAACCGGGCTCCGGAGGGGTATGGCTACACCTTC. Protein: CASRNRAPEGYGYTF.

The rearrangement joins TRBV5-1 to TRBJ2-1; 11 bases match TRBD2. V shed 1 base and J 8 bases; nucleotides not matched to a gene: 5. The CDR3 runs 15 residues. Germline lookup yields CDR1 SGHRS and CDR2 YFSETQ. The DNA of the CDR3 is TGCGCCAGCAGCTTGTTAGCGGGAGGGGCCGATGAGCAGTTCTTC. It codes for CASSLLAGGADEQFF.

The chain carries TRBV5-1 and TRBJ2-2, with 9 bases lining up with TRBD2. The CDR3 is 16 residues long. Germline V gives CDR1 SGHRS, CDR2 YFSETQ. V shed 0 bases, J shed 0 bases, and the junction held 0 bases outside the gene matches. The CDR3 DNA is TGCGCCAGCAGCTTGGTAGCGGGAGCGAACACCGGGGAGCTGTTTTTT. It yields the protein CASSLVAGANTGELFF.

The gene calls are TRBV18 and TRBJ2-7; D is undetermined. V lost 8 bases, J lost 1 base, and 12 bases lay in between. CDR1 and CDR2 (germline): KGHSH, LQKENI. The CDR3 is 13 amino acids. The CDR3 DNA reads TGTGCCAGCACTGAAGGGCCTTCCTACGAGCAGTACTTC. It specifies CASTEGPSYEQYF.

DNA for the CDR3: TGTGCCAGCAGTGAATCGGGGCTAGCGGGAGTCGAGCAGTTCTTC. Protein sequence: CASSESGLAGVEQFF. The rearrangement links TRBV2 to TRBJ2-1, with 10 bases aligning to TRBD2. V was clipped by 2 bases and J by 10 bases; unmatched bases: 8. Germline values: CDR1 SNHLY, CDR2 FYNNEI. The CDR3 spans 15 residues.

This clone was picked up one time. The chain recombines TRBV5-4 with TRBJ2-5; 8 bases are shared with TRBD1. J gave up 1 base and V 4 bases, and 6 bases lay outside the gene matches. Germline CDR1 reads SGHNT; CDR2 reads YYREEE (reference sequence). CDR3 length: 15 amino acids. CDR3 nucleotides: TGTGCCAGCAGCAGTAAACAGGGGGTCCAAGAGACCCAGTACTTC. Encoded protein: CASSSKQGVQETQYF.